This TCR beta chain was recorded in a study of OX40 agonist ivuxolimab in advanced cancers. Germline CDR1 is SEHNR and CDR2 is FQNEAQ (reference sequence). V was pared by 2 bases and J by 7 bases, with 15 bases between. The CDR3 is 15 amino acids. Study outcomes and limitations: Compared with CD4+, CD8+ T cells on average had more expanded clones.

Clones were sequenced by immunoSEQ multiplex PCR, and TCRdb holds only the in-frame ones, with some missing. This table has tens of thousands of clones, 90% to 95% appearing once. This clone was detected only once. The antigen remains undetermined. This TCR came from an adult with an advanced solid tumor such as melanoma, head and neck, liver or kidney cancer. The chain couples TRBV7-9 to TRBJ1-3, with D maybe TRBD1 (6 bases). Sequencing was performed on CD4+ or CD8+ T cells sorted from blood, taken in a trial of the OX40 agonist ivuxolimab. For the CDR3, the DNA is TGTGCCAGCAGCTTACCCTTACCGAGGGGGAACACCATATATTTT. This sequence encodes CASSLPLPRGNTIYF.